This T cell receptor beta chain emerged from a study of HIV-infected children after antiretroviral therapy interruption. Whole-study context: Children's median ages were roughly 10 years and 8 years by group.

The TCR library was built from RNA with a 3' RACE protocol and unique molecular identifiers. TCRdb reprocessed the 3' RACE reads via MiXCR and lists one record per CDR3 protein. This table holds approximately 4,400 distinct CDR3 sequences, approximately 5% found once. V lost 1 base and J 4 bases, leaving 7 bases between the germline ends. The CDR3 consists of 13 residues. CDR1 and CDR2 from the germline V gene are MNHEY and SVGEGT. This clonotype is labeled as medium-sized. The antigen remains unidentified. Whole-study results and caveats: Naive CD4+ sequences overlapped less between time points once interruption began.

Specified treatment: PENTA 11 planned treatment interruption arm or continuous ART arm. The clonotype comes from a pool of human donors with HIV. V usage is TRBV6-2 or TRBV6-3 and J usage is TRBJ2-5; possibly TRBD1 for D (5 bases). Sequenced material: CD45RO+ CD8+ T cells from PBMCs, pooled from several time points, taken from a donor given antiretroviral therapy, either interrupted or continuous. Described subset: memory CD8+ CD45RO+ CD45RA- T cells. CDR3 nucleotide sequence: TGTGCCAGCAGTTACTACAGGCGAGAGACCCAGTACTTC. The encoded protein is CASSYYRRETQYF.